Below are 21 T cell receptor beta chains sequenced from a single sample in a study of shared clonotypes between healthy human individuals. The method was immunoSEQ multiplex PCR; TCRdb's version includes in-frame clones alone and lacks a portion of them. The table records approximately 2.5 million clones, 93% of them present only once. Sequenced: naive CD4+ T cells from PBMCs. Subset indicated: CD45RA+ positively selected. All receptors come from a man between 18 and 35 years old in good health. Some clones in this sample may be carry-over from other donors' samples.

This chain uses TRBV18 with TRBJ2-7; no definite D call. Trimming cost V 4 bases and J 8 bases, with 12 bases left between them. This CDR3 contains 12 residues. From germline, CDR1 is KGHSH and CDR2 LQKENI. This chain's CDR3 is CASSLPDAKQYF. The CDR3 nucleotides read TGTGCCAGCTCACTCCCGGACGCGAAGCAGTACTTC.

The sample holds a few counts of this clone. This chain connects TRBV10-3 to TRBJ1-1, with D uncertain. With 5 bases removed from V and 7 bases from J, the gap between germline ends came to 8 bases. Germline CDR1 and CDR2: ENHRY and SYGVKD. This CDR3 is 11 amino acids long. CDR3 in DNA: TGTGCCATCAGTCCAGGCAGTGAAGCTTTCTTT. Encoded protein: CAISPGSEAFF.

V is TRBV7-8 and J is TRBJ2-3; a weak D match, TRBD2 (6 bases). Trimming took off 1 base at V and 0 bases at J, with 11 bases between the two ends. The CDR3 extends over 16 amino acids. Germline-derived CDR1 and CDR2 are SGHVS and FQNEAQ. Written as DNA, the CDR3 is TGTGCCAGCAGCTTAGGGCCTAGCGTAAGCACAGATACGCAGTATTTT. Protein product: CASSLGPSVSTDTQYF.

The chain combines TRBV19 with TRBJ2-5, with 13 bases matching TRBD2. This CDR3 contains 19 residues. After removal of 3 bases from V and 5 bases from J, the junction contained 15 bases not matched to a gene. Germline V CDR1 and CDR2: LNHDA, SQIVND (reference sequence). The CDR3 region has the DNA TGTGCCAGTAGTATGACTAGCGGGAGGAACCAGCCCTCAAGGGAGACCCAGTACTTC. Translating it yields CASSMTSGRNQPSRETQYF.

The chain's CDR3 is CASSFHTYEQYF. The CDR3 region has the DNA TGTGCCAGCAGCTTCCATACCTACGAGCAGTACTTC. V gene TRBV11-2 combines with J gene TRBJ2-7; D gene ambiguous. Per the germline V gene, CDR1 is SGHAT and CDR2 is FQNNGV. The CDR3 loop spans 12 amino acids. V dropped 3 bases and J dropped 2 bases, with 5 bases sitting between them.

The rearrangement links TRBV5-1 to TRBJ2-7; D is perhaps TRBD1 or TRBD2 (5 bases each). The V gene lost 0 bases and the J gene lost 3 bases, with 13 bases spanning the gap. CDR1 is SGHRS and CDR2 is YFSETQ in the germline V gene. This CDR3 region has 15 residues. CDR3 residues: CASSLDPVGGYEQYF. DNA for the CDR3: TGCGCCAGCAGCTTGGATCCGGTTGGGGGCTACGAGCAGTACTTC.

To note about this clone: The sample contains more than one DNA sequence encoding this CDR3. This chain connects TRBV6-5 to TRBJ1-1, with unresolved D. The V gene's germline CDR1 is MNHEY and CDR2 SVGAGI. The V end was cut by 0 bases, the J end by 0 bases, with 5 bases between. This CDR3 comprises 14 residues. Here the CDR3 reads CASSYSRVNTEAFF. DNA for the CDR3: TGTGCCAGCAGTTACTCACGGGTGAACACTGAAGCTTTCTTT.

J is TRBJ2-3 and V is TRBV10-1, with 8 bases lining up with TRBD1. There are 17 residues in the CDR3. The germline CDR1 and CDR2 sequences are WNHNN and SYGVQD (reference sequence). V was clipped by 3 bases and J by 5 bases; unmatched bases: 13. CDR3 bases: TGCGCCAGCAGTGACAGGAGACAGGGGCCTACCCGAGATACGCAGTATTTT. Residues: CASSDRRQGPTRDTQYF.

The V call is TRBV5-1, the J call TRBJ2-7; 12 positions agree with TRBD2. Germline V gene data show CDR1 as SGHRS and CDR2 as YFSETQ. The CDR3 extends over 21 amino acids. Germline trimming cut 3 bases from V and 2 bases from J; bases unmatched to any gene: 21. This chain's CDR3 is CASSYTATSGSTGAWAYEQYF. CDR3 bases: TGCGCCAGCAGCTACACCGCGACTAGCGGGAGCACAGGGGCTTGGGCCTACGAGCAGTACTTC.

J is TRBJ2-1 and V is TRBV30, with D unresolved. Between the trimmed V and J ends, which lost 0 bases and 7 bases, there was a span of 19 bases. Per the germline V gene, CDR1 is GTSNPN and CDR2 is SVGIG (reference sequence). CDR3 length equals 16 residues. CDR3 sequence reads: CAWSVRYGSLWNEQFF. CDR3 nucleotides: TGTGCCTGGAGTGTACGGTACGGATCCCTTTGGAATGAGCAGTTCTTC.

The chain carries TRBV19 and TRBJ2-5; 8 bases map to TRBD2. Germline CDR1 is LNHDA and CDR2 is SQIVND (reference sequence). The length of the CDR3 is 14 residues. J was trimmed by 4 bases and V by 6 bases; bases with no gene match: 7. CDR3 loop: CASRAGGAGETQYF. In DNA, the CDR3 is TGTGCCAGTAGAGCCGGGGGGGCGGGAGAGACCCAGTACTTC. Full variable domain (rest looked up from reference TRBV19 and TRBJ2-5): DGGITQSPKYLFRKEGQNVTLSCEQNLNHDAMYWYRQDPGQGLRLIYYSQIVNDFQKGDIAEGYSVSREKKESFPLTVTSAQKNPTAFYLCASRAGGAGETQYFGPGTRLLVL.

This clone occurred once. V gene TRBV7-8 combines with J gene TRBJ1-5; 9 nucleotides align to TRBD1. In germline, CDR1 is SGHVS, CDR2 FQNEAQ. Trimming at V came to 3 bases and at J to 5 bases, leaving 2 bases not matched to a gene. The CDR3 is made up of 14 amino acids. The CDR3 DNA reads TGTGCCAGCAGCTTTTGGACAGGGGATCAGCCCCAGCATTTT. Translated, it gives CASSFWTGDQPQHF.

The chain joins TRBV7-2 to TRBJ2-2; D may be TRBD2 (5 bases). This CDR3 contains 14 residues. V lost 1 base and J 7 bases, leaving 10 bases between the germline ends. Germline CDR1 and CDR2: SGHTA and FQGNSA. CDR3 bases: TGTGCCAGCAGCTTAGGACCGACTAACGGGGAGCTGTTTTTT. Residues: CASSLGPTNGELFF. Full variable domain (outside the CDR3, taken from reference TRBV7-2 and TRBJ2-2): GAGVSQSPSNKVTEKGKDVELRCDPISGHTALYWYRQSLGQGLEFLIYFQGNSAPDKSGLPSDRFSAERTGGSVSTLTIQRTQQEDSAVYLCASSLGPTNGELFFGEGSRLTVL.

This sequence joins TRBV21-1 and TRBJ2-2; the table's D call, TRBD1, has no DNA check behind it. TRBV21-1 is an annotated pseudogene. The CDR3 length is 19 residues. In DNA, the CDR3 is TGTGCCAGCAGCAAAGCAGTCTCATCGGGACAGGGATTACCCGGGGAGCTGTTTTTT. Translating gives CASSKAVSSGQGLPGELFF.

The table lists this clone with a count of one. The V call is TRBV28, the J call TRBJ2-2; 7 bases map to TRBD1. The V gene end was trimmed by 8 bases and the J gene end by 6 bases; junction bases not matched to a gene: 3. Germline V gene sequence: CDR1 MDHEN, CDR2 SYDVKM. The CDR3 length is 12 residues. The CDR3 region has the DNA TGTGCCAGCGAGAGGGGGCCCGGGGAGCTGTTTTTT. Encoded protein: CASERGPGELFF.

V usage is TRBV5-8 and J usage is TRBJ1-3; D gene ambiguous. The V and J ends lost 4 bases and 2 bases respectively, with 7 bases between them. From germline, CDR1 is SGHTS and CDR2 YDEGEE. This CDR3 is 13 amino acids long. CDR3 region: CASSLGPGNTIYF. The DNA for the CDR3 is TGTGCCAGCAGCCTCGGGCCTGGAAACACCATATATTTT. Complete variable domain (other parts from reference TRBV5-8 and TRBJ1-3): EAGVTQSPTHLIKTRGQQATLRCSPISGHTSVYWYQQALGLGLQFLLWYDEGEERNRGNFPPRFSGRQFPNYSSELNVNALELEDSALYLCASSLGPGNTIYFGEGSWLTVV.

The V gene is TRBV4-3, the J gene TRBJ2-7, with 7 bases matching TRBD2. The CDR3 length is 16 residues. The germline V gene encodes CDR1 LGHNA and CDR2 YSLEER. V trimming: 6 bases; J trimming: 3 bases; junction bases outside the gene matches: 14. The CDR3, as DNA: TGCGCCAGCAGTCCCGGGCTGGGGGGGGTCGGCTACGAGCAGTACTTC. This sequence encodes CASSPGLGGVGYEQYF.

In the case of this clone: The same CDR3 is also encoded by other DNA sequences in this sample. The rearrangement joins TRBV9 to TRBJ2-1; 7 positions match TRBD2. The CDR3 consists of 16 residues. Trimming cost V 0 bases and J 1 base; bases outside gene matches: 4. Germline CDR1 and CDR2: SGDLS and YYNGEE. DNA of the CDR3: TGTGCCAGCAGCGTAGTGGCGGGAGTATCCTACAATGAGCAGTTCTTC. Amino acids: CASSVVAGVSYNEQFF.

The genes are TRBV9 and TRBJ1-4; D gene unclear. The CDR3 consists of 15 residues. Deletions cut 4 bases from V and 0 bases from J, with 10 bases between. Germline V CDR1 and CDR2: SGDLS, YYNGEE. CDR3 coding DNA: TGTGCCAGCAGCCCCAGACACTCAACTAATGAAAAACTGTTTTTT. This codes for CASSPRHSTNEKLFF.

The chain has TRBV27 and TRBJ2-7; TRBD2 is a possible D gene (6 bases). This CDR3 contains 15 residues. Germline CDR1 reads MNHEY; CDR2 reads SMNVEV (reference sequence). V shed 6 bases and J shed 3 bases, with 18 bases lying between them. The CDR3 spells CASSPSRWGVYEQYF. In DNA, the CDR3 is TGTGCCAGCAGCCCCTCCAGGTGGGGGGTCTACGAGCAGTACTTC.

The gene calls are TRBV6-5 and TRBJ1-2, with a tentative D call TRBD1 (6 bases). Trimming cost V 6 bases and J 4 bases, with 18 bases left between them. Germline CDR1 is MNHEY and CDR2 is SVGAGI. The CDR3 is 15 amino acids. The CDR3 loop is CASSLQGGNFYGYTF. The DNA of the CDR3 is TGTGCCAGCAGCCTACAGGGTGGGAACTTCTATGGCTACACCTTC.